These 27 T cell receptor beta chains were sequenced from one sample in a study of cytomegalovirus exposure and HLA in healthy donors. In the PCR, 60 Vbeta and 13 Jbeta primers were used. The table came from immunoSEQ multiplex PCR; TCRdb's copy has only in-frame clones and leaves some out. The sample shows about 180,000 clones, over 80% of them seen only once. Sequencing used PBMCs. The receptors stem from a girl between 5 and 17 years old in good health and CMV-seropositive.

The chain carries TRBV5-1 and TRBJ2-5, with 11 bases that match TRBD2. This CDR3 is built from 14 residues. Germline values: CDR1 SGHRS, CDR2 YFSETQ. The ends lost 5 bases at V and 4 bases at J; junction bases unmatched: 4. CDR3 residues: CASRLAGEGETQYF. DNA for the CDR3: TGCGCCAGCAGACTAGCGGGAGAAGGAGAGACCCAGTACTTC. The variable domain in full, completed from reference TRBV5-1 and TRBJ2-5, reads KAGVTQTPRYLIKTRGQQVTLSCSPISGHRSVSWYQQTPGQGLQFLFEYFSETQRNKGNFPGRFSGRQFSNSRSEMNVSTLELGDSALYLCASRLAGEGETQYFGPGTRLLVL.

The chain joins TRBV2 to TRBJ2-5; TRBD2 agrees at 7 bases. CDR3 size: 19 residues. J was trimmed by 4 bases and V by 6 bases; bases with no gene match: 23. Per germline, CDR1 SNHLY and CDR2 FYNNEI. This chain's CDR3 is CASRRRGPRLADTGETQYF. The CDR3, as DNA: TGTGCCAGCAGGAGGAGGGGACCCCGACTAGCCGACACGGGAGAGACCCAGTACTTC.

In regard to this clone: Within the sample, other DNA sequences also encode this same CDR3. The chain couples TRBV29-1 to TRBJ2-1; TRBD1 might be the D (5 bases). The germline V and J ends were trimmed by 3 bases and 8 bases, with 14 bases remaining between them. The CDR3 runs to 13 residues. Germline lookup yields CDR1 SQVTM and CDR2 ANQGSEA. The CDR3 sequence is CSVERDRIHEQFF. The CDR3 region has the DNA TGCAGCGTTGAGAGAGACAGAATCCATGAGCAGTTCTTC.

The chain recombines TRBV7-9 with TRBJ2-5; D perhaps matches TRBD1 (6 bases). V dropped 5 bases and J dropped 3 bases, with 13 bases sitting between them. Per the germline V gene, CDR1 is SEHNR and CDR2 is FQNEAQ (reference sequence). CDR3 length: 14 amino acids. CDR3 sequence reads: CASSLRTEKETQYF. DNA of the CDR3: TGTGCCAGCAGCCTACGGACAGAGAAAGAGACCCAGTACTTC.

The genes are TRBV7-2 and TRBJ2-3, with D perhaps TRBD2 (6 bases). Germline V gene lookup returns CDR1 SGHTA and CDR2 FQGNSA. V lost 2 bases to trimming and J lost 4 bases, with 19 bases between them. This CDR3 region has 17 residues. DNA for the CDR3: TGTGCCAGCAGCTTATTCGACGCCGGGACGGGGGCAGATACGCAGTATTTT. Amino acids: CASSLFDAGTGADTQYF. The variable domain in full, completed from reference TRBV7-2 and TRBJ2-3, reads GAGVSQSPSNKVTEKGKDVELRCDPISGHTALYWYRQSLGQGLEFLIYFQGNSAPDKSGLPSDRFSAERTGGSVSTLTIQRTQQEDSAVYLCASSLFDAGTGADTQYFGPGTRLTVL.

The rearrangement joins TRBV15 to TRBJ1-1, with 7 positions matching TRBD1. This CDR3 is 14 amino acids long. From germline, CDR1 is LNHNV and CDR2 YYDKDF (reference sequence). The V gene end was trimmed by 2 bases and the J gene end by 4 bases; junction bases not matched to a gene: 4. Here the CDR3 DNA reads TGTGCCACCAGCAGAACAGGGGTGGGCACTGAAGCTTTCTTT. Amino acids: CATSRTGVGTEAFF.

The chain joins TRBV11-2 to TRBJ1-4; D is possibly TRBD1 (5 bases). V lost 7 bases to trimming and J lost 0 bases, with 12 bases between them. Germline CDR1 SGHAT, CDR2 FQNNGV. The CDR3 runs to 15 residues. For the CDR3, the DNA is TGTGCCAGCAACTTTGGGGGGGCAACTAATGAAAAACTGTTTTTT. Translated, it gives CASNFGGATNEKLFF.

The chain is built from TRBV7-6 and TRBJ2-1; TRBD2 agrees at 11 bases. Germline CDR1 is SGHVS and CDR2 is FNYEAQ. This CDR3 comprises 18 residues. J was trimmed by 7 bases and V by 5 bases; bases with no gene match: 16. CDR3 DNA: TGTGCCAGCAGCCTCTCTCCATTAGCGGGAGGGCCTTGGAATGAGCAGTTCTTC. Residues: CASSLSPLAGGPWNEQFF.

The V call is TRBV19, the J call TRBJ2-7, with 7 bases lining up with TRBD2. V lost 6 bases to trimming and J lost 0 bases; unmatched junction nucleotides: 8. Germline CDR1 is LNHDA and CDR2 is SQIVND (reference sequence). The CDR3 is 15 residues long. The CDR3 sequence: CASRSYAGDSYEQYF. The CDR3 DNA reads TGTGCCAGTAGGTCGTATGCGGGGGACTCCTACGAGCAGTACTTC.

About this clone: The junction shows a germline mismatch at one end, possibly a read error. This chain connects TRBV6-5 to TRBJ2-1; 8 bases line up with TRBD2. The CDR3 loop spans 15 amino acids. Germline V gene sequence: CDR1 MNHEY, CDR2 SVGAGI. CDR3 amino acids: CATLGGTSSNQERFF. CDR3 nucleotides: TGTGCCACCCTAGGTGGGACTAGTTCCAATCAGGAGCGGTTCTTC.

The J gene is TRBJ2-7, the V gene TRBV9; D is ambiguous. Per germline, CDR1 SGDLS and CDR2 YYNGEE. The CDR3 covers 13 residues. Trimming removed 0 bases from V and 6 bases from J, with 10 bases in between. CDR3: CASSVEIVSEQYF. CDR3 DNA: TGTGCCAGCAGCGTAGAGATAGTAAGCGAGCAGTACTTC.

The chain uses TRBV18 and TRBJ2-7; 7 bases fit TRBD1. Losses at the gene ends were 3 bases for V and 3 bases for J; bases not matched to a gene: 8. The CDR3 is 15 amino acids. Germline V lookup: CDR1 KGHSH, CDR2 LQKENI. The CDR3 here is CASSPPSAGGYEQYF. For the CDR3, the DNA is TGTGCCAGCTCACCCCCGTCGGCAGGGGGCTACGAGCAGTACTTC.

This clone was recorded a few times. V is TRBV4-1 and J is TRBJ2-1, with 13 bases identical to TRBD2. The CDR3 runs 15 residues. Per the germline V gene, CDR1 is MGHRA and CDR2 is YSYEKL. V lost 0 bases to trimming and J lost 14 bases; unmatched junction nucleotides: 7. In DNA, the CDR3 is TGCGCCAGCAGCCAAGACCCGACTAGCGGGAGGTCTAAGTTCTTC. Protein: CASSQDPTSGRSKFF.

This chain joins TRBV5-1 and TRBJ2-7; a possible D gene is TRBD1 (5 bases). The CDR3 has 13 residues. Looked up from germline, CDR1 is SGHRS and CDR2 is YFSETQ. V lost 7 bases, J lost 5 bases, and 16 bases lay in between. Written as DNA, the CDR3 is TGCGCCAGCTCGACTCAGGGCAACCACGAGCAGTACTTC. Translating it yields CASSTQGNHEQYF.

The rearrangement uses TRBV7-9 and TRBJ1-2; the D gene is possibly TRBD1 (5 bases). The CDR3 is made up of 15 amino acids. The V end was cut by 5 bases, the J end by 3 bases, with 16 bases between. Germline CDR1 and CDR2: SEHNR and FQNEAQ (reference sequence). CDR3 loop: CASSLLPGLYYGYTF. DNA for the CDR3: TGTGCCAGCAGCCTCTTACCAGGGTTGTACTATGGCTACACCTTC.

A word on this clone: The same CDR3 arises from other DNA sequences in this sample as well. The V call is TRBV4-3, the J call TRBJ1-1; 7 positions agree with TRBD1. V was pared by 3 bases and J by 3 bases, with 7 bases of the junction left unmatched. This CDR3 has 15 amino acids. Germline V gene lookup returns CDR1 LGHNA and CDR2 YSLEER. This CDR3 reads CASSQGNRGDTEAFF. CDR3 DNA sequence: TGCGCCAGCAGCCAGGGTAACAGGGGAGACACTGAAGCTTTCTTT.

The CDR3 DNA reads as TGCGCCAGCAGCTTGGAAGCGGGAGGCGCGGTAGATACGCAGTATTTT. This codes for CASSLEAGGAVDTQYF. The chain recombines TRBV5-1 with TRBJ2-3; TRBD2 matches at 9 bases. The CDR3 totals 16 residues. In germline, CDR1 is SGHRS, CDR2 YFSETQ. V trimming: 0 bases; J trimming: 5 bases; junction bases outside the gene matches: 7.

The CDR3 DNA reads TGTGCCAGCTCACCCGGGGGGCTTGACACTGAAGCTTTCTTT. It yields the protein CASSPGGLDTEAFF. The J gene is TRBJ1-1, the V gene TRBV18, with TRBD1 as a possible D gene (6 bases). From germline, CDR1 is KGHSH and CDR2 LQKENI. CDR3 length equals 14 residues. The ends were cut back, 3 bases at V and 3 bases at J, with 11 bases in the middle.

The CDR3, as DNA: TGTGCCAGCAGCTCCGGGACAGGGATTCATGGCTACACCTTC. Amino acid sequence: CASSSGTGIHGYTF. V is TRBV6-5 and J is TRBJ1-2; 9 bases match TRBD1. The germline CDR1 and CDR2 sequences are MNHEY and SVGAGI. With V trimmed by 6 bases and J by 6 bases, 8 bases remained unmatched. This CDR3 has 14 residues.

A single count supports this clone. The chain joins TRBV6-1 to TRBJ2-2, with D possibly TRBD2 on 6 matching bases. V was cut by 6 bases and J by 6 bases, with 14 bases left in between. This CDR3 is built from 14 residues. CDR1 MNHNS and CDR2 SASEGT come from the germline V gene. The CDR3 reads CASRSSPGAGELFF. As DNA, the CDR3 is TGTGCCAGCAGGTCTAGCCCGGGGGCCGGGGAGCTGTTTTTT.

This clone was counted only a few times. This chain uses TRBV5-1 with TRBJ2-7; D possibly corresponds to TRBD2 (5 bases). The V gene lost 0 bases and the J gene lost 1 base, with 8 bases spanning the gap. This CDR3 has 14 residues. In germline, CDR1 is SGHRS, CDR2 YFSETQ. CDR3 nucleotide sequence: TGCGCCAGCAGCTTGGAAGCGGATTCCTACGAGCAGTACTTC. It specifies CASSLEADSYEQYF.

The chain is built from TRBV7-9 and TRBJ2-1; 11 bases are a match to TRBD2. Trimming removed 8 bases from V and 4 bases from J; junction bases left unmatched: 13. The CDR3 sequence is 17 residues long. Germline values: CDR1 SEHNR, CDR2 FQNEAQ (reference sequence). In DNA form, the CDR3 reads TGTGCCAGCTACCCCAGTTCACTAGCGGGAGTATACAATGAGCAGTTCTTC. Translated: CASYPSSLAGVYNEQFF.

The chain joins TRBV5-6 to TRBJ2-7, with 8 bases matching TRBD1. CDR1 SGHDT and CDR2 YYEEEE come from the germline V gene. The CDR3 loop spans 16 amino acids. V lost 6 bases and J lost 0; bases outside the gene matches: 11. This CDR3 reads CASKSARQGTSYEQYF. The CDR3 coding sequence is TGTGCCAGCAAATCGGCTCGACAGGGGACCTCCTACGAGCAGTACTTC.

The chain couples TRBV18 to TRBJ2-5; TRBD2 might be the D (5 bases). Trimming shortened V by 2 bases and J by 5 bases, and 6 bases separated the two germline ends. The CDR3 totals 12 residues. Germline V gives CDR1 KGHSH, CDR2 LQKENI. This CDR3 is CASSPWEETQYF. CDR3 DNA: TGTGCCAGCTCACCATGGGAGGAGACCCAGTACTTC. The full variable domain, with the rest looked up from reference TRBV18 and TRBJ2-5, is NAGVMQNPRHLVRRRGQEARLRCSPMKGHSHVYWYRQLPEEGLKFMVYLQKENIIDESGMPKERFSAEFPKEGPSILRIQQVVRGDSAAYFCASSPWEETQYFGPGTRLLVL.

The table lists this clone with a count of one. V gene TRBV2 combines with J gene TRBJ2-7; 11 bases are a match to TRBD2. Germline V CDR1 and CDR2: SNHLY, FYNNEI. V lost 7 bases, J lost 1 base, and 6 bases stayed unmatched. The CDR3 runs to 15 residues. The CDR3 sequence: CASKAGTSGSYEQYF. DNA of the CDR3: TGTGCCAGCAAAGCGGGGACTAGCGGATCCTACGAGCAGTACTTC. The whole variable domain, filled in from reference TRBV2 and TRBJ2-7, reads EPEVTQTPSHQVTQMGQEVILRCVPISNHLYFYWYRQILGQKVEFLVSFYNNEISEKSEIFDDQFSVERPDGSNFTLKIRSTKLEDSAMYFCASKAGTSGSYEQYFGPGTRLTVT.

This clone came up once. This sequence joins TRBV7-2 and TRBJ2-7, with D perhaps TRBD2 (5 bases). The ends were cut back, 5 bases at V and 1 base at J, with 15 bases in the middle. This CDR3 has 15 amino acids. CDR1 is SGHTA and CDR2 is FQGNSA in the germline V gene. The CDR3 here is CASSLSWTGSYEQYF. Here the CDR3 DNA reads TGTGCCAGCAGCCTCTCTTGGACTGGATCCTACGAGCAGTACTTC. The variable domain in full, with the rest retrieved from reference TRBV7-2 and TRBJ2-7, is GAGVSQSPSNKVTEKGKDVELRCDPISGHTALYWYRQSLGQGLEFLIYFQGNSAPDKSGLPSDRFSAERTGGSVSTLTIQRTQQEDSAVYLCASSLSWTGSYEQYFGPGTRLTVT.

The chain is built from TRBV7-6 and TRBJ2-1; D gene uncertain. The germline V gene has CDR1 SGHVS and CDR2 FNYEAQ. V shed 4 bases and J shed 2 bases, with 12 bases lying between them. The CDR3 sequence is 15 residues long. For the CDR3, the DNA is TGTGCCAGCAGCTCTAAACAGAATCCCTACAATGAGCAGTTCTTC. Protein sequence: CASSSKQNPYNEQFF.